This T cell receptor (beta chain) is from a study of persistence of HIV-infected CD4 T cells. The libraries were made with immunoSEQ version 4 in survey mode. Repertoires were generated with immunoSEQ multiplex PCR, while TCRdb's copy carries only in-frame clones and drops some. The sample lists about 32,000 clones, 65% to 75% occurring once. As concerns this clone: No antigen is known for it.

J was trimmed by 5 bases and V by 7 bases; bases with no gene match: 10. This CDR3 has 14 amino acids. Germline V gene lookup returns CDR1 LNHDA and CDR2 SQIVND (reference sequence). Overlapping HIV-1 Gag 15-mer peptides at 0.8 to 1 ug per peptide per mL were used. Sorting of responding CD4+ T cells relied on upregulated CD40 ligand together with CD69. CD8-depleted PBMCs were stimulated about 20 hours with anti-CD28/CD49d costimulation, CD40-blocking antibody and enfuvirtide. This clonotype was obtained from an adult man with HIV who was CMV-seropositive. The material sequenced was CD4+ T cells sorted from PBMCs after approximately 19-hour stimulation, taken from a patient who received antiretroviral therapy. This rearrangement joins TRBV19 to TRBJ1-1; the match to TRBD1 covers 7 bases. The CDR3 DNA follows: TGTGCCAGTACCCCGGGACAGAGACGTACTGAAGCTTTCTTT. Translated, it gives CASTPGQRRTEAFF.